This paragraph reports one T cell receptor (beta chain). Its matching antigen is unknown. The assay was immunoSEQ multiplex PCR, and TCRdb's table has in-frame clones only and misses some. The table shows tens of thousands of clones, with over 95% occurring only once. The sample comes from a study of cytomegalovirus exposure and HLA in healthy donors. Study results and limitations: The authors enumerated roughly 180 TCR beta chains as linked to cytomegalovirus. First-cohort TCR clusters were later found to tend to co-occur in the 90 to 150 validation repertoires. Across donors, most TCRs were seen rarely, yet some public ones were widespread.

The sequenced material came from PBMCs. The TCR sequence derives from a man younger than 30 in good health and CMV-seronegative.

For the CDR3, the DNA is TGTGCCAGCAGCCCCGGCAGGGGAATCAATCAGCCCCAGCATTTT. Protein product: CASSPGRGINQPQHF. The rearrangement uses TRBV7-6 and TRBJ1-5, with D tentatively TRBD1 (6 bases). This CDR3 has 15 residues. Germline CDR1 is SGHVS and CDR2 is FNYEAQ. V dropped 5 bases and J dropped 3 bases, with 14 bases sitting between them.